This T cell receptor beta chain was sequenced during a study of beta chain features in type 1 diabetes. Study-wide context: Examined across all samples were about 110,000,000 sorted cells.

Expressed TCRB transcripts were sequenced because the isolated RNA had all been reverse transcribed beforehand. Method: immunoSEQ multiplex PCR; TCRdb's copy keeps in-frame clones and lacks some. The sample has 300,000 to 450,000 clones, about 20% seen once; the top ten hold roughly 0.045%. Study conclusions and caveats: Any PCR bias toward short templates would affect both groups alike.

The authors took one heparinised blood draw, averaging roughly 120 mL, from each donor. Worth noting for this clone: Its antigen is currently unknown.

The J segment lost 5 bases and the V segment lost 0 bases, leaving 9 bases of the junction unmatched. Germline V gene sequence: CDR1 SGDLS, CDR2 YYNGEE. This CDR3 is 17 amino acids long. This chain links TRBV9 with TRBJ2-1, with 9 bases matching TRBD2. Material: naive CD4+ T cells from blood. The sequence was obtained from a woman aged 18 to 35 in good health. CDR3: CASSVGASGIFDNEQFF. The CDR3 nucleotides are TGTGCCAGCAGCGTAGGGGCTAGCGGGATATTCGACAATGAGCAGTTCTTC. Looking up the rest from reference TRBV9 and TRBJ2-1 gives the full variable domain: DSGVTQTPKHLITATGQRVTLRCSPRSGDLSVYWYQQSLDQGLQFLIQYYNGEERAKGNILERFSAQQFPDLHSELNLSSLELGDSALYFCASSVGASGIFDNEQFFGPGTRLTVL.